This T cell receptor (beta chain) was observed in a study of T cell responses to AZD1222 COVID-19 vaccine. Clones were read by immunoSEQ multiplex PCR, and TCRdb kept only the in-frame ones, dropping some. Here the sample spans 95,000 or so clones, approximately 89% being singletons. The V gene lost 2 bases and the J gene lost 2 bases, with 11 bases spanning the gap. The CDR3 runs to 15 residues. Germline V lookup: CDR1 KGHDR, CDR2 SFDVKD. General observations from the study: Regions 160-218 and 743-854 dominated among vaccine-associated CD4 TCRs spanning spike. White British people made up most donors, females outnumbered males, and clonal diversity was possibly underestimated. Only after the peak T cell response were repertoires sampled. Following two doses of AZD1222, Spike-specific TCR breadth and depth rose.

As concerns this clone: Its antigen remains unidentified.

The chain employs TRBV24-1 and TRBJ1-1; tentative D call: TRBD1 (6 bases). The TCR sequence derives from an adult who received the AZD1222 COVID-19 vaccine. The sequencing here drew on peripheral blood, taken 28 days after the second AZD1222 dose. The CDR3 DNA sequence: TGTGCCACCAGTGATTCGCGCAGGGGTAACACTGAAGCTTTCTTT. This gives the protein CATSDSRRGNTEAFF.